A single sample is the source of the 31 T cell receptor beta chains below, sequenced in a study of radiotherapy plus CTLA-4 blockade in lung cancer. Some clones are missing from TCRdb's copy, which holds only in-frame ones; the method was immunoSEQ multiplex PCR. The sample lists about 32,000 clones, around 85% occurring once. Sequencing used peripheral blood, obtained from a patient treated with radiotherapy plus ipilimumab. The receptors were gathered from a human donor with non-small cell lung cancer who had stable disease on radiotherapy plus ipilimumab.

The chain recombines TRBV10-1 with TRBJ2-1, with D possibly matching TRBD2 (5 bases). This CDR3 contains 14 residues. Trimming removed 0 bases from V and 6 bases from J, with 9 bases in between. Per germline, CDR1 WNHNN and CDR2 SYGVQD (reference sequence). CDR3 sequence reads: CASSESGRGNEQFF. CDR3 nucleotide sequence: TGCGCCAGCAGTGAGTCTGGTCGGGGCAATGAGCAGTTCTTC.

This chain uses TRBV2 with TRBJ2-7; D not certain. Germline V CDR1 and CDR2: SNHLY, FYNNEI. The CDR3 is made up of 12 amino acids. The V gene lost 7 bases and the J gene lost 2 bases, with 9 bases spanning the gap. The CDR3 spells CASTGAAYEQYF. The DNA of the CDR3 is TGTGCCAGCACGGGTGCAGCCTACGAGCAGTACTTC.

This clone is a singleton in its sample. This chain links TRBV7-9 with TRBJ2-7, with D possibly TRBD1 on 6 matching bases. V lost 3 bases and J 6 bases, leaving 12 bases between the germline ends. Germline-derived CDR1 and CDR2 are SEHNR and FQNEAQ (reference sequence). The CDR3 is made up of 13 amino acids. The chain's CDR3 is CASSFSGVPEQYF. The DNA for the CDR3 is TGTGCCAGCAGCTTTTCAGGGGTCCCCGAGCAGTACTTC.

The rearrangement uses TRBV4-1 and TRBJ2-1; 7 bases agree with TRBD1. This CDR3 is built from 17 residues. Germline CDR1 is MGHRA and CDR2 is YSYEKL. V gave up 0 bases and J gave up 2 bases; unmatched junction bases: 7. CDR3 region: CASSQDFEGGPYNEQFF. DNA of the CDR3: TGCGCCAGCAGCCAAGATTTTGAAGGGGGCCCCTACAATGAGCAGTTCTTC.

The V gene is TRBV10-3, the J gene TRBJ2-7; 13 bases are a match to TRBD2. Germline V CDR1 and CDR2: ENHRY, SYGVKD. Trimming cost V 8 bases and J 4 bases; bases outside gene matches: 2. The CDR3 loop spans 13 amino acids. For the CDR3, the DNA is TGTGCCATCGGACTAGCGGGAGCTTACGAGCAGTACTTC. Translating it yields CAIGLAGAYEQYF.

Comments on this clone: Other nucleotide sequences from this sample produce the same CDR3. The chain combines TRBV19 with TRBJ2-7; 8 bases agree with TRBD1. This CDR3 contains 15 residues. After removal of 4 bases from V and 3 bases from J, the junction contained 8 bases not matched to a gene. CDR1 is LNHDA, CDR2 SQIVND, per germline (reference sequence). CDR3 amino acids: CASSKPDRGRYEQYF. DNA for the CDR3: TGTGCCAGTAGTAAGCCCGACAGGGGCCGCTACGAGCAGTACTTC.

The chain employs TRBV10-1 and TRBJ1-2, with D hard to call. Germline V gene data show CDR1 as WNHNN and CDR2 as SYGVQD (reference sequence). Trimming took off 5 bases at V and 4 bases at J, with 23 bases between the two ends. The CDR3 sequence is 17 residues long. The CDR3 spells CASSLNPGSRKTYGYTF. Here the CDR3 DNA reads TGCGCCAGCAGTCTAAATCCAGGATCGCGAAAGACCTATGGCTACACCTTC.

The CDR3 sequence is CASSRSSGANEQFF. In DNA form, the CDR3 reads TGTGCCAGCAGCCGGTCTAGCGGCGCCAATGAGCAGTTCTTC. The chain carries TRBV7-9 and TRBJ2-1; 7 bases map to TRBD2. The CDR3 totals 14 residues. Germline trimming cut 5 bases from V and 6 bases from J; bases unmatched to any gene: 7. Germline values: CDR1 SEHNR, CDR2 FQNEAQ (reference sequence).

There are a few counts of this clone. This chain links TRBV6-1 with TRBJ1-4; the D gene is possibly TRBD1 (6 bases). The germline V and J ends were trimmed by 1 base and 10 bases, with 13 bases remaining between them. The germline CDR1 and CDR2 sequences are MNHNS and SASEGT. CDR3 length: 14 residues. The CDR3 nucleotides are TGTGCCAGCAGTGAAGGGGGGGGCCCTTTAAAACTGTTTTTT. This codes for CASSEGGGPLKLFF.

For the CDR3, the DNA is TGTGCCAGCAGCCTAACTGGGGGGGATACGCAGTATTTT. This translates into CASSLTGGDTQYF. The J gene is TRBJ2-3, the V gene TRBV11-2; tentatively, D is TRBD2 (6 bases). V lost 5 bases and J lost 6, with 12 bases in between. Looked up from germline, CDR1 is SGHAT and CDR2 is FQNNGV. The CDR3 is 13 amino acids. Using reference TRBV11-2 and TRBJ2-3 for the parts outside the CDR3, the full variable domain is EAGVAQSPRYKIIEKRQSVAFWCNPISGHATLYWYQQILGQGPKLLIQFQNNGVVDDSQLPKDRFSAERLKGVDSTLKIQPAKLEDSAVYLCASSLTGGDTQYFGPGTRLTVL.

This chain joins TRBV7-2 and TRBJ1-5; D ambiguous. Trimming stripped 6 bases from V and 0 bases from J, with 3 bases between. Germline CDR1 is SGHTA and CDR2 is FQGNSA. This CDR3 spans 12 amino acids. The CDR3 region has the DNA TGTGCCAGCAGTAATAGCAATCAGCCCCAGCATTTT. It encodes CASSNSNQPQHF.

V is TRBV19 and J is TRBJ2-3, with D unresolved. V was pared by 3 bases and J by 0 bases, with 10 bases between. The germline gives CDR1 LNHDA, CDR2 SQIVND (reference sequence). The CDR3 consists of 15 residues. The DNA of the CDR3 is TGTGCCAGTAGTATGTACTTAGTTAGCACAGATACGCAGTATTTT. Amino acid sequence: CASSMYLVSTDTQYF.

CDR3 in amino acids: CASSLAGQYSGNTIYF. The CDR3 nucleotides are TGTGCCAGCAGCTTAGCGGGCCAGTACTCTGGAAACACCATATATTTT. This sequence joins TRBV7-9 and TRBJ1-3, with D unclear. CDR1 and CDR2 (germline): SEHNR, FQNEAQ (reference sequence). Trimming stripped 0 bases from V and 0 bases from J, with 9 bases between. The length of the CDR3 is 16 residues.

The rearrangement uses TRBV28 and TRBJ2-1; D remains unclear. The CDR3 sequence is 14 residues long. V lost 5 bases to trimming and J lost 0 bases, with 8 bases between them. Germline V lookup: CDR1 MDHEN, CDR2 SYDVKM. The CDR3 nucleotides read TGTGCCAGCAGTCCGTCGAGCTCCTACAATGAGCAGTTCTTC. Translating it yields CASSPSSSYNEQFF.

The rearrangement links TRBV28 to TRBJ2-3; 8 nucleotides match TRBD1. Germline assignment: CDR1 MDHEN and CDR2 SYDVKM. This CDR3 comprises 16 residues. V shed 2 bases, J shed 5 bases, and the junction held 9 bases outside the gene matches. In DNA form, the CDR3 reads TGTGCCAGCAGTTTACGGGGGACAGGATTGAGAGATACGCAGTATTTT. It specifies CASSLRGTGLRDTQYF.

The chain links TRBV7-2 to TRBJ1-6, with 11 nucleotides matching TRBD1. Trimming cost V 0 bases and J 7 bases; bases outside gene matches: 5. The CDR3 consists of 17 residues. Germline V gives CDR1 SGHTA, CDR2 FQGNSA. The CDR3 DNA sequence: TGTGCCAGCAGCTTAGCGTTAGGGACAGGGGGGAATTCACCCCTCCACTTT. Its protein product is CASSLALGTGGNSPLHF. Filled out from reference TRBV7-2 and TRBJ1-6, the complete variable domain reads GAGVSQSPSNKVTEKGKDVELRCDPISGHTALYWYRQSLGQGLEFLIYFQGNSAPDKSGLPSDRFSAERTGGSVSTLTIQRTQQEDSAVYLCASSLALGTGGNSPLHFGNGTRLTVT.

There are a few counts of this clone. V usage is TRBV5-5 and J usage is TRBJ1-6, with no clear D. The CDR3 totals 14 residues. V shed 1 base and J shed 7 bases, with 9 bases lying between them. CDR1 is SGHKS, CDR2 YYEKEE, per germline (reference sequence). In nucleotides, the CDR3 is TGTGCCAGCAGCTTGTTACAGATAAATTCACCCCTCCACTTT. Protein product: CASSLLQINSPLHF.

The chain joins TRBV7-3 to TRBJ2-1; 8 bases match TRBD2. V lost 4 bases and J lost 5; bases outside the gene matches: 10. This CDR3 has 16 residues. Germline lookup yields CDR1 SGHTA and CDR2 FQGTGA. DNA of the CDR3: TGTGCCAGCAGCTCCGGCTTTAGCGGGAAAAACAATGAGCAGTTCTTC. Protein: CASSSGFSGKNNEQFF.

CDR3 sequence reads: CASSEARGVDTQYF. Written as DNA, the CDR3 is TGCGCCAGCAGTGAGGCTAGAGGTGTGGATACGCAGTATTTT. The genes are TRBV10-1 and TRBJ2-3; D gene uncertain. Germline-derived CDR1 and CDR2 are WNHNN and SYGVQD (reference sequence). There are 14 residues in the CDR3. V dropped 2 bases and J dropped 6 bases, with 12 bases sitting between them.

CDR3 DNA sequence: TGTGCCAGCAAAGGGACAGACATTCGGAACACCATATATTTT. Translated, it gives CASKGTDIRNTIYF. The genes are TRBV2 and TRBJ1-3; 7 bases map to TRBD1. With 7 bases clipped from V and 7 bases from J, the junction kept 10 bases outside the gene matches. The CDR3 is 14 amino acids. Germline V gene data show CDR1 as SNHLY and CDR2 as FYNNEI.

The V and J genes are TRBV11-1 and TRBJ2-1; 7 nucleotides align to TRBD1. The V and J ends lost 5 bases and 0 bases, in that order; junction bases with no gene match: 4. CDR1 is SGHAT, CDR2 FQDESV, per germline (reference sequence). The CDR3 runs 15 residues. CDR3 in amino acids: CASSKGARSYNEQFF. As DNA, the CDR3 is TGTGCCAGCAGCAAGGGGGCCCGCTCCTACAATGAGCAGTTCTTC.

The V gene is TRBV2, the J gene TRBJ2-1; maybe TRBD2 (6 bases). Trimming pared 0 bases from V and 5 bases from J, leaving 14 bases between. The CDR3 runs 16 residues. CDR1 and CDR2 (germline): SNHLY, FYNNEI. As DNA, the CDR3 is TGTGCCAGCAGTGAAGCAATCACGGAGGGCGACAATGAGCAGTTCTTC. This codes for CASSEAITEGDNEQFF.

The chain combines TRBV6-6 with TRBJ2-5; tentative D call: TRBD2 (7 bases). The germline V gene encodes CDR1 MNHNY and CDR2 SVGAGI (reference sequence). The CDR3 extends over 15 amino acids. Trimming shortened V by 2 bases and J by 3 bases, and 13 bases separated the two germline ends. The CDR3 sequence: CASSYGGGQKETQYF. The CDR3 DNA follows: TGTGCCAGCAGTTACGGCGGGGGACAAAAAGAGACCCAGTACTTC.

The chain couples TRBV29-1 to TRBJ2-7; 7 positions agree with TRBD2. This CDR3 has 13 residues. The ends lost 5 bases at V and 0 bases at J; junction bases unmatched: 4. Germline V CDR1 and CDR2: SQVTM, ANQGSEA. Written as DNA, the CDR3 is TGCAGCGTTTTTAGCGGGTCCTCCTACGAGCAGTACTTC. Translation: CSVFSGSSYEQYF.

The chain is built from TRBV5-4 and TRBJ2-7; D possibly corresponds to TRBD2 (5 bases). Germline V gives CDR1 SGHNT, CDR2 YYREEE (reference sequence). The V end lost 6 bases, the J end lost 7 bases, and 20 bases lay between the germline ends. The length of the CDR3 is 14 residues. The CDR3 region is CASNPGRGSREQYF. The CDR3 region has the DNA TGTGCCAGCAACCCGGGCCGGGGATCGAGGGAGCAGTACTTC.

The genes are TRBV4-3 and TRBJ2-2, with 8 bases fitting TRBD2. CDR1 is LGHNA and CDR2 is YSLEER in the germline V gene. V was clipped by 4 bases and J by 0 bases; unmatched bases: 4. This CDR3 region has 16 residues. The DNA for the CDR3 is TGCGCCAGCAGCCCTCGACTAGCGTCGAACACCGGGGAGCTGTTTTTT. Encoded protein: CASSPRLASNTGELFF.

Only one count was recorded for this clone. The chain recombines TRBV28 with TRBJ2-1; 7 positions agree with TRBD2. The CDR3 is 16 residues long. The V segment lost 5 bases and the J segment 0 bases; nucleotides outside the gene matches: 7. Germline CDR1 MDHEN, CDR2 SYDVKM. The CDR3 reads CASSGFGGSSYNEQFF. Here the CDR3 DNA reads TGTGCCAGCAGTGGATTTGGCGGGAGCTCCTACAATGAGCAGTTCTTC.

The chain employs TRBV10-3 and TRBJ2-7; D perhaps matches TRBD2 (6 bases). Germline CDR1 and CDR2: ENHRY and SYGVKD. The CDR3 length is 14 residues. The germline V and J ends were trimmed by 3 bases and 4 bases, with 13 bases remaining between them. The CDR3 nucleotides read TGTGCCATCAGTGACCGGGAGAGATTATACGAGCAGTACTTC. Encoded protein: CAISDRERLYEQYF.

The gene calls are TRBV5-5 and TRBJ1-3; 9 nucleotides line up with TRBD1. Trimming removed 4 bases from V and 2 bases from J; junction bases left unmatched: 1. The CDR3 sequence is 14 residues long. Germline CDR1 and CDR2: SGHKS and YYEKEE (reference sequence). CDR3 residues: CASSRTGAGNTIYF. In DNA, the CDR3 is TGTGCCAGCAGCCGGACAGGGGCTGGAAACACCATATATTTT.

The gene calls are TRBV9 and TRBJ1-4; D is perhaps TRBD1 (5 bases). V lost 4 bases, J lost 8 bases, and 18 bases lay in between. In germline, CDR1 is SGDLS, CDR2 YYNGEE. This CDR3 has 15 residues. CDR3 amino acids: CASSPDSGGSEKLFF. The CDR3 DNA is TGTGCCAGCAGCCCTGATTCGGGGGGGTCGGAAAAACTGTTTTTT.

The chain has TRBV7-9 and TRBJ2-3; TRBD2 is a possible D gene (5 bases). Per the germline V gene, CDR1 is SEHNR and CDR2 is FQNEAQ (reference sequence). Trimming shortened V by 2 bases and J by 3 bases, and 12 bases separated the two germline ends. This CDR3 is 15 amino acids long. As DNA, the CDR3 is TGTGCCAGCAGCTTACCCCTTGGCGGGACAGATACGCAGTATTTT. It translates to CASSLPLGGTDTQYF.